Included here is one TCR beta chain sequence, with context. Its antigen remains unidentified. The CDR3 consists of 15 residues. Per germline, CDR1 MDHEN and CDR2 SYDVKM. Trimming at V came to 2 bases and at J to 1 base, leaving 1 base not matched to a gene. The repertoire was sequenced with immunoSEQ multiplex PCR; TCRdb's copy has only in-frame clones and lacks some. This sample has 100,000 to 150,000 clones, with roughly 91% found just once. The data originate from a study of radiation and T cells in renal cell carcinoma. Study-level results: In blood, top tumor clones expanded by 2 weeks, shrinking by 4.

Indicated time point: blood 2 weeks post-SBRT. Treatment noted: 15 Gy SBRT to primary tumor, nephrectomy 4 weeks later. After SBRT, blood was collected at 2 and 4 weeks, plus baseline. J is TRBJ2-2 and V is TRBV28; 7 bases map to TRBD1. The source material was blood, sampled from a patient whose treatment included radiotherapy and nephrectomy. This TCR came from a woman between 65 and 79 years old with renal cell carcinoma. As DNA, the CDR3 is TGTGCCAGCAGTTTACACAGGGGGAACACCGGGGAGCTGTTTTTT. Translation gives CASSLHRGNTGELFF.